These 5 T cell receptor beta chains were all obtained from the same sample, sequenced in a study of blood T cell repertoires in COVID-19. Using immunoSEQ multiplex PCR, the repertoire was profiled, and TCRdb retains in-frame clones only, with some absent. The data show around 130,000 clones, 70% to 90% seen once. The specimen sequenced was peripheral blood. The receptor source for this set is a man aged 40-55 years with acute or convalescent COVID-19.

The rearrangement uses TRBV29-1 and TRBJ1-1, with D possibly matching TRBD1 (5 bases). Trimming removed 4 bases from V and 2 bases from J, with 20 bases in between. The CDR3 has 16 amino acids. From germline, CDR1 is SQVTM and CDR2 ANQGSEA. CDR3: CSVGSLGGTGNTEAFF. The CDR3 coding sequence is TGCAGCGTTGGATCCTTGGGGGGAACAGGAAACACTGAAGCTTTCTTT.

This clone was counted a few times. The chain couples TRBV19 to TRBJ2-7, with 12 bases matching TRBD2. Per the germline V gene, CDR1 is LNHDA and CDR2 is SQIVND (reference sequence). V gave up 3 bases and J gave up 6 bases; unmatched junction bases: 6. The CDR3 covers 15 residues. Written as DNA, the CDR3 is TGTGCCAGTAGTATTATGACTAGCGGGAGTGGCGAGCAGTACTTC. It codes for CASSIMTSGSGEQYF.

Written as DNA, the CDR3 is TGTGCCAGCGGTCAGACAGGACCGTTTGACACCATATATTTT. Translated, it gives CASGQTGPFDTIYF. V is TRBV25-1 and J is TRBJ1-3; tentatively, D is TRBD1 (6 bases). The CDR3 contains 14 residues. Germline lookup yields CDR1 MGHDK and CDR2 SYGVNS. V lost 8 bases to trimming and J lost 8 bases, with 19 bases between them.

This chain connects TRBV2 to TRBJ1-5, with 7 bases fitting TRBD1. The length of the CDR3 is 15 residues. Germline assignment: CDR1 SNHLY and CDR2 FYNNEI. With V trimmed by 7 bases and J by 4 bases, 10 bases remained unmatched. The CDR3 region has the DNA TGTGCCAGCAACGATGACAGGGTCGGTAATCAGCCCCAGCATTTT. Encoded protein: CASNDDRVGNQPQHF.

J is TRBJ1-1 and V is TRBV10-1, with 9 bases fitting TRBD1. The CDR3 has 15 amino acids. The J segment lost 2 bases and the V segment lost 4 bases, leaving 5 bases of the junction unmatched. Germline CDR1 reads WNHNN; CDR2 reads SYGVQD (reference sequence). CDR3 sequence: CASSGGGQGNTEAFF. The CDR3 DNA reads TGCGCCAGCAGTGGGGGGGGACAGGGAAACACTGAAGCTTTCTTT.